Sequencing of this T cell receptor beta chain was carried out in a study of T cells in Graves' hyperthyroidism and ophthalmopathy (dated by TCRdb to the late 2010s). Regarding the study in general: Peripheral blood samples were taken at initial diagnosis, before any treatment was given. To identify TCR V-J signatures that set the groups apart, the researchers used a discovery cohort of 100 patients, made up of 40 to 45 with Graves' ophthalmopathy and 55 to 65 with stable Graves' hyperthyroidism. Whether ophthalmopathy could be predicted prospectively was tested in an independent validation cohort made up of roughly 19 hyperthyroidism patients plus 17 patients who later progressed to ophthalmopathy. The approximately 100 discovery patients were randomly divided into training and test sets at a 7:3 ratio. In addition, the study compared T-cell repertoires in thyroid tissue and in blood from 6 or 7 Graves' hyperthyroidism patients. Once sampling was done, hyperthyroidism patients were given methimazole at a starting dose of 30 mg daily, whereas ophthalmopathy patients were given high-dose intravenous methylprednisolone. According to the paper, TCR Vbeta CDR3 sequencing was carried out on approximately 140 peripheral blood samples, which came from 40 to 45 ophthalmopathy, around 74 hyperthyroidism and approximately 17 progressor patients. Paper-wide results and their limitations: In validation, the model predicted progression to ophthalmopathy with approximately 70% sensitivity and less than 80% specificity, a median of 6.5 months before onset. No statistical method was used to set the sample size in advance, and investigators knew the group allocation. In cross-validation, a model built on a 13 V-J signature told ophthalmopathy apart from stable hyperthyroidism with 85% to 90% sensitivity and approximately 84% specificity, and in testing the same model reached 80%/75%. Most expanded thyroid clonotypes (frequency above 0.001) were also detected in blood, a finding suggesting that blood repertoires may reflect thyroid immune responses.

For CDR1 and CDR2, the germline V gene lists SGHTA and FQGTGA. V is shortened by 2 bases, J by 4 bases, and the region joining them spans 3 bases. The CDR3 holds 13 amino acids from the cysteine to the phenylalanine. Here the CDR3 DNA is all that survives: 39 bases in frame from base 1. Comment on this clonotype: The antigen this receptor binds is unknown. No much larger clone exists at a distance of one base, and base qualities are not known.

The TCR beta CDR3 regions were amplified from the RNA transcripts. A first-round RT-PCR of the TCR CDR3 used the HTBI primer set with the Qiagen OneStep RT-PCR kit. Libraries were constructed in a second round of multiplex PCR, after which size selection and purification were performed. Paired-end sequencing of the libraries was performed with 100 bp reads on an Illumina HiSeq2000. The study's processing was this. SOAPnuke was used to process the raw data, removing reads that contained adapters or uncalled bases, had a mean Phred below 15, or lacked an exact match to the constant primer or identifier. COPE v1.2.5 was used to merge the high-quality paired reads, and each unique nucleotide sequence was defined as a clonotype. MiTCR v1.1 was used to align clonotypes to the IMGT TRBV, TRBD and TRBJ reference segments. Only V-J combinations with frequency above 0.0001, covering roughly 99% of repertoires, were analysed. The TCS score was defined as F50 (clonal expansion) divided by E x V (chaos), with BLOSUM62-based TCRdist calculated between CDR3 peptides within each V-J. Welch's t-statistics and random forest reduced fewer than 600 V-J features to fewer than 15, which were used in a naive Bayes classifier (R e1071). TCRdb's own reprocessing of the public reads used fastp at Q25 and MiXCR and kept productive beta chains. For every CDR3 protein sequence, its rows merge into one entry that carries the most common genes and DNA. TCRdb's processing, not the authors' own work, is the source of the V and J calls. Across this sample there are 75,000 to 100,000 distinct CDR3 sequences, with roughly half seen only once. Roughly a quarter of the sample goes to the ten largest clones.

Stable Graves' hyperthyroidism was defined as the absence of progression to ophthalmopathy over 18 months of follow-up. Hyperthyroidism patients were newly diagnosed, with disease duration under 2 months, and aged 18 to 65 years. The study excluded patients with uncontrolled infections, other autoimmune diseases, pregnancy or lactation. Diagnoses relied on clinical symptoms, serum thyroxine and TRAb, thyroid ultrasound and orbital computed tomography. PBMCs were separated from 7.5 to 10 ml of fresh peripheral blood using Ficoll-Paque density gradient centrifugation. Total RNA was extracted using Trizol reagent, and RNA quality was assessed on an Agilent 2100 Bioanalyzer.

This chain joins TRBV7-3 to TRBJ2-6, with the D gene too uncertain to name. Sequencing input: blood. The receptor's source is a woman aged 40 to 50 with Graves' hyperthyroidism. The sequenced DNA: TGTGCCAGCAGCTTACCGGGGGCCAACGTCCTGACTTTC. Its amino acids are CASSLPGANVLTF.